These 15 T cell receptor beta chains were all obtained from the same sample, sequenced in a study of T-cell reconstitution after alpha-beta-depleted transplantation in children. Unique molecular identifiers were incorporated when the TCRbeta library was constructed. TCRdb independently ran MiXCR on the PCR reads; one entry per CDR3 protein. The top ten hold 23% of the sample, which has hundreds of thousands of distinct CDR3 sequences, approximately 10% seen once. This specimen consisted of peripheral blood, obtained 180 days after TCRalphabeta/CD19-depleted stem cell transplant. These TCRs come from a male patient aged 2 to 9 who had a stem cell transplant for chronic granulomatous disease, so the T cells may come from the graft donor.

This clonotype was detected ten times or more. This chain connects TRBV13 to TRBJ1-6; D not certain. Germline V lookup: CDR1 PRHDT, CDR2 FYEKMQ (reference sequence). Trimming pared 3 bases from V and 14 bases from J, leaving 20 bases between. There are 15 residues in the CDR3. The CDR3, as DNA: TGTGCCAGCAGCTTCAAGTCAGGCAAGTTGGAGGCCCTCCACTTT. This codes for CASSFKSGKLEALHF.

Many counts were recorded for this clonotype. The chain recombines TRBV5-1 with TRBJ2-7; D gene uncertain. Germline CDR1 and CDR2: SGHRS and YFSETQ. This CDR3 is built from 12 residues. With 1 base removed from V and 4 bases from J, the gap between germline ends came to 6 bases. The CDR3 region has the DNA TGCGCCAGCAGCTTGAGGCAGTACGAGCAGTACTTC. Translated, it gives CASSLRQYEQYF.

This clonotype has a count of ten or more. The chain carries TRBV12-3 or TRBV12-4 and TRBJ2-7; 10 bases are a match to TRBD1. The CDR3 sequence is 15 residues long. Unmatched junction bases numbered 7, after V lost 3 bases and J lost 5 bases. The CDR3 DNA reads as TGTGCCAGCAGTTTTTCCATAGGGACAGGGGACGAGCAGTACTTC. This codes for CASSFSIGTGDEQYF.

This clonotype was seen many times. In DNA form, the CDR3 reads TGTGCCAGCAGCCTTAGGACTAGCGGGAGGGCCCCTCCTTCCTACAATGAGCAGTTCTTC. This gives the protein CASSLRTSGRAPPSYNEQFF. The J gene is TRBJ2-1, the V gene TRBV11-2; 15 bases match TRBD2. This CDR3 region has 20 residues. V was pared by 5 bases and J by 1 base, with 12 bases of the junction left unmatched. Per germline, CDR1 SGHAT and CDR2 FQNNGV.

V and J are TRBV4-3 and TRBJ1-3, with TRBD1 as a possible D gene (5 bases). This CDR3 is built from 17 residues. Germline V gives CDR1 LGHNA, CDR2 YSLEER. V was clipped by 1 base and J by 0 bases, with 13 bases between them. The CDR3 region has the DNA TGCGCCAGCAGCCAAGTACCCGGGGGTCCCTCTGGAAACACCATATATTTT. The encoded protein is CASSQVPGGPSGNTIYF.

This clonotype occurred many times. The rearrangement uses TRBV6-2 or TRBV6-3 and TRBJ2-5; 10 bases agree with TRBD1. V was clipped by 2 bases and J by 3 bases; unmatched bases: 3. Germline V gives CDR1 MNHEY, CDR2 SVGEGT. The CDR3 covers 15 residues. The CDR3 spells CASSYRQGAKETQYF. CDR3 coding DNA: TGTGCCAGCAGTTACAGACAGGGGGCTAAAGAGACCCAGTACTTC.

The sample holds a few counts of this clonotype. This chain links TRBV7-9 with TRBJ1-2; D gene ambiguous. From germline, CDR1 is SEHNR and CDR2 FQNEAQ (reference sequence). The germline V and J ends were trimmed by 2 bases and 4 bases, with 14 bases remaining between them. The CDR3 totals 15 residues. CDR3 bases: TGTGCCAGCAGCTTAAATGCTGGGGTCCCCTATGGCTACACCTTC. Translating gives CASSLNAGVPYGYTF.

This clonotype was counted many times. The chain recombines TRBV29-1 with TRBJ2-1; 7 positions match TRBD1. Germline CDR1 is SQVTM and CDR2 is ANQGSEA. V lost 4 bases and J lost 10; bases outside the gene matches: 10. The CDR3 sequence is 13 residues long. CDR3 loop: CSVGQGSASEQFF. Written as DNA, the CDR3 is TGCAGCGTTGGACAGGGCTCAGCGAGCGAGCAGTTCTTC.

The J gene is TRBJ2-3, the V gene TRBV30; D remains unclear. The germline V gene encodes CDR1 GTSNPN and CDR2 SVGIG (reference sequence). CDR3 length: 11 amino acids. V lost 5 bases and J lost 4, with 7 bases in between. This chain's CDR3 is CAWGLADTQYF. The DNA for the CDR3 is TGTGCCTGGGGTCTTGCAGATACGCAGTATTTT. Combining the CDR3 with reference TRBV30 and TRBJ2-3 gives the whole variable domain SQTIHQWPATLVQPVGSPLSLECTVEGTSNPNLYWYRQAAGRGLQLLFYSVGIGQISSEVPQNLSASRPQDRQFILSSKKLLLSDSGFYLCAWGLADTQYFGPGTRLTVL.

This clonotype was seen many times. V gene TRBV29-1 combines with J gene TRBJ2-5, with D possibly being TRBD1 (5 bases). Germline CDR1 SQVTM, CDR2 ANQGSEA. The V end was cut by 7 bases, the J end by 0 bases, with 12 bases between. The CDR3 consists of 13 residues. The CDR3 here is CSESGRDQETQYF. The CDR3 DNA sequence: TGCAGCGAATCGGGCAGGGACCAAGAGACCCAGTACTTC.

This clonotype was observed many times. This chain connects TRBV29-1 to TRBJ2-1; TRBD2 matches at 11 bases. The V gene's germline CDR1 is SQVTM and CDR2 ANQGSEA. The CDR3 runs 18 residues. The trim removed 2 bases at V and 4 bases at J, leaving 13 bases unmatched. CDR3 sequence (DNA): TGCAGCGTTGAACCGGGACCGGGACTAGCGGTTAATTACAATGAGCAGTTCTTC. Translated: CSVEPGPGLAVNYNEQFF.

Comment on this clonotype: Since a much larger clone is just one base distant, this may be a read error. The V gene is TRBV7-9, the J gene TRBJ2-2; D not certain. This CDR3 has 15 amino acids. Deletions cut 1 base from V and 3 bases from J, with 9 bases between. Germline V CDR1 and CDR2: SEHNR, FQNEAQ (reference sequence). The CDR3 DNA is TGTGCCAGCAGCTTAGTGGAAAGATACACCGGGGAGCTGTTTTTT. Translating gives CASSLVERYTGELFF.

This clonotype was detected ten times or more. The chain joins TRBV29-1 to TRBJ2-1, with 9 bases lining up with TRBD2. Trimming at V came to 7 bases and at J to 2 bases, leaving 6 bases not matched to a gene. In germline, CDR1 is SQVTM, CDR2 ANQGSEA. This CDR3 is 14 amino acids long. DNA of the CDR3: TGCAGCGGATTCTCTAGCGGGGCCTACAATGAGCAGTTCTTC. It specifies CSGFSSGAYNEQFF.

This clonotype has at least ten counts. This chain joins TRBV20-1 and TRBJ2-7; 8 bases line up with TRBD1. CDR1 DFQATT and CDR2 SNEGSKA come from the germline V gene (reference sequence). This CDR3 contains 13 residues. Trimming removed 0 bases from V and 5 bases from J; junction bases left unmatched: 3. The CDR3 nucleotides read TGCAGTGCTAGAGAGGACAGGGAAAACGAGCAGTACTTC. Protein sequence: CSAREDRENEQYF.

The rearrangement uses TRBV30 and TRBJ2-7; D tentatively reads TRBD1 or TRBD2 (5 bases each). The CDR3 runs 13 residues. In germline, CDR1 is GTSNPN, CDR2 SVGIG (reference sequence). Between the trimmed V and J ends, which lost 3 bases and 3 bases, there was a span of 12 bases. The CDR3 sequence: CAWSRDPGYEQYF. The CDR3 bases are TGTGCCTGGAGCCGGGACCCGGGCTACGAGCAGTACTTC.